This TCR beta chain was sequenced during a study of T cell responses to AZD1222 COVID-19 vaccine. This CDR3 comprises 19 residues. The data were produced by immunoSEQ multiplex PCR, yet TCRdb's version contains in-frame clones alone and is incomplete. The repertoire holds roughly 99,000 clones, with approximately 93% as singletons. V is TRBV21-1 and J is TRBJ2-3; TRBD2 is the table's D call, not checked against the DNA. TRBV21-1 is annotated as a pseudogene. The TCR originated in an adult who received the AZD1222 COVID-19 vaccine. The sample was peripheral blood, taken 28 days after the second AZD1222 dose. CDR3 in DNA: TGTGCCAGCAGCAAAGCGGGGGCGGGAGGCGCCTCTAGCACAGATACGCAGTATTTT. Translated: CASSKAGAGGASSTDTQYF.